Here is one T cell receptor (beta chain) with its context. Its antigen remains unidentified. Germline V gene lookup returns CDR1 SGHRS and CDR2 YFSETQ. This CDR3 has 16 residues. The germline V and J ends were trimmed by 0 bases and 5 bases, with 14 bases remaining between them. The data were taken from a study of cytomegalovirus exposure and HLA in healthy donors. Study-level findings and limits: A later analysis reportedly found that, within productive TCRs, an Asian-associated ancestry cluster had fewer N-insertions than the mean observed across the roughly 630 donors.

Vbeta (60) and Jbeta (13) primers were used in the PCR. Profiled with immunoSEQ multiplex PCR; TCRdb holds only in-frame clones, not every one. This table holds approximately 100,000 clones, around three quarters found once. The TCR was taken from a man in his forties or fifties in good health and CMV-seropositive. The sequencing sample was made of PBMCs. V is TRBV5-1 and J is TRBJ1-4; a possible D gene is TRBD1 (5 bases). The CDR3 region is CASSLGAGGINEKLFF. The CDR3 bases are TGCGCCAGCAGCTTGGGGGCCGGGGGTATCAATGAAAAACTGTTTTTT.